One sample yielded the 32 T cell receptor beta chains listed below, sequenced in a study of T cells in Graves' hyperthyroidism and ophthalmopathy. The source material, RNA transcripts, was used to amplify TCR beta CDR3 regions. Carried out on the TCR CDR3, a first-round RT-PCR used the HTBI primer set. TCRdb re-analysed the multiplex PCR reads in MiXCR, keeping a single row per CDR3 protein. This table holds around 450,000 distinct CDR3 sequences, roughly 13% found once. Sequencing input: blood. Receptors originate from a young woman with Graves' hyperthyroidism.

This clonotype was counted many times. The chain uses TRBV28 and TRBJ1-1; D might be TRBD1 (5 bases). The germline V gene has CDR1 MDHEN and CDR2 SYDVKM. The germline V and J ends were trimmed by 5 bases and 4 bases, with 14 bases remaining between them. The CDR3 sequence is 14 residues long. CDR3 sequence (DNA): TGTGCCAGCAGTCTTAGGGGCGATACCACTGAAGCTTTCTTT. It translates to CASSLRGDTTEAFF.

This clonotype was counted between two and nine times. The V gene is TRBV18, the J gene TRBJ2-1; 10 bases map to TRBD2. This CDR3 contains 15 residues. CDR1 and CDR2 from the germline V gene are KGHSH and LQKENI. Germline trimming cut 4 bases from V and 5 bases from J; bases unmatched to any gene: 5. The CDR3 sequence is CASSLGTSAHNEQFF. The CDR3 region has the DNA TGTGCCAGCTCACTCGGGACTAGCGCCCACAATGAGCAGTTCTTC.

This chain uses TRBV30 with TRBJ2-2, with a tentative D call TRBD2 (5 bases). This CDR3 spans 14 amino acids. V was clipped by 2 bases and J by 4 bases, with 11 bases between them. Germline CDR1 GTSNPN, CDR2 SVGIG (reference sequence). The CDR3 DNA is TGTGCCTGGAGTTCTGGACTGAGCACCGGGGAGCTGTTTTTT. It yields the protein CAWSSGLSTGELFF.

The chain has TRBV29-1 and TRBJ2-1; D ambiguous. CDR3 length equals 14 residues. Germline V CDR1 and CDR2: SQVTM, ANQGSEA. Trimming took 6 bases from V and 0 from J, leaving 12 bases between them. The CDR3 loop is CSVETEFSYNEQFF. DNA for the CDR3: TGCAGCGTAGAGACGGAGTTCTCCTACAATGAGCAGTTCTTC.

This clonotype showed up just a few times. This rearrangement joins TRBV19 to TRBJ1-2; possibly TRBD1 for D (5 bases). Germline CDR1 is LNHDA and CDR2 is SQIVND (reference sequence). V dropped 5 bases and J dropped 5 bases, with 18 bases sitting between them. The CDR3 consists of 15 residues. The CDR3 nucleotides read TGTGCCAGTAGTGAAGCCCGGCAGGGTCATTATGGCTACACCTTC. It yields the protein CASSEARQGHYGYTF.

This clonotype has at least ten counts. The J gene is TRBJ2-1, the V gene TRBV6-2 or TRBV6-3, with 9 positions matching TRBD1. The CDR3 is 16 amino acids. Looked up from germline, CDR1 is MNHEY and CDR2 is SVGEGT. Unmatched junction bases numbered 12, after V lost 5 bases and J lost 7 bases. The CDR3 here is CASSRTVDRGRNEQFF. CDR3 DNA sequence: TGTGCCAGCAGTCGGACCGTGGACAGGGGAAGGAATGAGCAGTTCTTC.

The sample holds many counts of this clonotype. J is TRBJ1-5 and V is TRBV29-1; D is uncertain. V lost 1 base to trimming and J lost 3 bases, with 13 bases between them. CDR1 is SQVTM, CDR2 ANQGSEA, per germline. The length of the CDR3 is 15 residues. CDR3 DNA sequence: TGCAGCGTTGAAGGGGCAGCTACCCTCAATCAGCCCCAGCATTTT. This encodes CSVEGAATLNQPQHF. The full variable domain, rest sourced from reference TRBV29-1 and TRBJ1-5, is SAVISQKPSRDICQRGTSLTIQCQVDSQVTMMFWYRQQPGQSLTLIATANQGSEATYESGFVIDKFPISRPNLTFSTLTVSNMSPEDSSIYLCSVEGAATLNQPQHFGDGTRLSIL.

The gene calls are TRBV7-2 and TRBJ2-7; 11 nucleotides line up with TRBD2. From germline, CDR1 is SGHTA and CDR2 FQGNSA. J gave up 9 bases and V 3 bases, and 7 bases lay outside the gene matches. The CDR3 contains 14 residues. CDR3 bases: TGTGCCAGCAGCTTTAGCGGGAGGGCTTTAGGGCAGTACTTC. The encoded protein is CASSFSGRALGQYF.

V usage is TRBV6-5 and J usage is TRBJ1-2; no definite D call. The CDR3 extends over 15 amino acids. CDR1 is MNHEY, CDR2 SVGAGI, per germline. V shed 0 bases and J shed 4 bases, with 12 bases lying between them. In DNA form, the CDR3 reads TGTGCCAGCAGTTACTCAACTGCCGAAACCTATGGCTACACCTTC. This codes for CASSYSTAETYGYTF.

There are a few counts of this clonotype. The chain carries TRBV5-1 and TRBJ1-2; TRBD1 is a possible D gene (6 bases). Germline-derived CDR1 and CDR2 are SGHRS and YFSETQ. The CDR3 is 13 residues long. Trimming cost V 4 bases and J 8 bases, with 15 bases left between them. This chain's CDR3 is CASSTGTAGGYTF. CDR3 nucleotides: TGCGCCAGCAGCACAGGGACGGCGGGAGGCTACACCTTC.

A single count supports this clonotype. An end of the junction does not agree with germline; a read error may underlie this. This chain links TRBV7-9 with TRBJ2-2, with 8 bases aligning to TRBD1. CDR1 and CDR2 from the germline V gene are SEHNR and FQNEAQ (reference sequence). The CDR3 has 15 residues. CDR3 bases: TGTGCCAGCAGCTTAGCGACAGGGGTTACCGGGGAGCTGTCTTTT. It yields the protein CASSLATGVTGELSF.

V usage is TRBV7-3 and J usage is TRBJ1-3; a weak D match, TRBD1 (6 bases). The CDR3 is made up of 18 amino acids. Trimming removed 1 base at V and 4 bases at J, with 20 bases between. Germline assignment: CDR1 SGHTA and CDR2 FQGTGA. The CDR3 protein is CASSLNFNRAKRGNTIYF. The DNA for the CDR3 is TGTGCCAGCAGCTTAAATTTCAACAGGGCTAAACGGGGAAACACCATATATTTT.

This clonotype was counted many times. V is TRBV24-1 and J is TRBJ2-1, with D perhaps TRBD1 (6 bases). This CDR3 has 16 amino acids. Trimming stripped 3 bases from V and 8 bases from J, with 19 bases between. The V gene's germline CDR1 is KGHDR and CDR2 SFDVKD. In DNA, the CDR3 is TGTGCCACCAGTGATGAAGAAACAGGGCGTATCGATGAGCAGTTCTTC. Encoded protein: CATSDEETGRIDEQFF.

The rearrangement joins TRBV4-2 to TRBJ1-2; D not certain. The CDR3 contains 14 residues. The germline V gene has CDR1 LGHNA and CDR2 YNFKEQ. Trimming removed 0 bases from V and 4 bases from J, with 9 bases in between. CDR3 in amino acids: CASSQDGGSYGYTF. CDR3 coding DNA: TGTGCCAGCAGCCAAGATGGTGGCAGCTATGGCTACACCTTC.

This clonotype has a handful of counts. The chain joins TRBV20-1 to TRBJ1-1, with D unresolved. V was trimmed by 0 bases and J by 6 bases, leaving 14 bases between them. Germline CDR1 DFQATT, CDR2 SNEGSKA (reference sequence). The CDR3 totals 14 residues. The CDR3 is CSAREPQFGAEAFF. CDR3 sequence (DNA): TGCAGTGCTAGAGAACCCCAATTCGGCGCTGAAGCTTTCTTT.

This rearrangement joins TRBV11-2 to TRBJ2-7; D may be TRBD1 or TRBD2 (6 bases each). In germline, CDR1 is SGHAT, CDR2 FQNNGV. The CDR3 consists of 19 residues. With 3 bases removed from V and 0 bases from J, the gap between germline ends came to 24 bases. The chain's CDR3 is CASSFQPLEGHLNSYEQYF. CDR3 bases: TGTGCCAGCAGCTTCCAACCCTTGGAGGGACACCTAAACTCCTACGAGCAGTACTTC.

This clonotype has just a few counts. CDR3 amino acids: CASSSGQGDNTGELFF. DNA for the CDR3: TGTGCCAGCAGCAGTGGACAGGGGGACAACACCGGGGAGCTGTTTTTT. The chain recombines TRBV5-6 with TRBJ2-2; 10 nucleotides match TRBD1. The CDR3 length is 16 residues. The V and J ends lost 4 bases and 2 bases, in that order; junction bases with no gene match: 5. CDR1 SGHDT and CDR2 YYEEEE come from the germline V gene.

This clonotype was found many times. This rearrangement joins TRBV11-3 to TRBJ2-3; 7 bases are a match to TRBD2. Unmatched junction bases numbered 1, after V lost 3 bases and J lost 4 bases. The CDR3 runs to 13 residues. Per the germline V gene, CDR1 is SGHNT and CDR2 is YENEEA. The DNA of the CDR3 is TGTGCCAGCAGCTTGGGGGGGGCAGATACGCAGTATTTT. As protein: CASSLGGADTQYF.

DNA for the CDR3: TGCAGTGCTAGGGACCTTGGCGGGGGGTTCCCTAGCACAGATACGCAGTATTTT. Translated, it gives CSARDLGGGFPSTDTQYF. This chain connects TRBV20-1 to TRBJ2-3; 8 nucleotides line up with TRBD2. The J segment lost 0 bases and the V segment lost 3 bases, leaving 14 bases of the junction unmatched. Germline CDR1 and CDR2: DFQATT and SNEGSKA (reference sequence). The CDR3 runs 18 residues.

This clonotype occurred many times. The chain recombines TRBV6-1 with TRBJ1-5; D ambiguous. The CDR3 extends over 15 amino acids. The V end was cut by 4 bases, the J end by 0 bases, with 10 bases between. In germline, CDR1 is MNHNS, CDR2 SASEGT. CDR3 protein: CASSVARYSNQPQHF. DNA of the CDR3: TGTGCCAGCAGTGTTGCCCGATATAGCAATCAGCCCCAGCATTTT.

This clonotype was picked up a small number of times. The genes are TRBV19 and TRBJ2-7; no firm D call. Trimming removed 3 bases at V and 0 bases at J, with 12 bases between. CDR1 and CDR2 (germline): LNHDA, SQIVND (reference sequence). This CDR3 has 15 amino acids. CDR3 coding DNA: TGTGCCAGTAGTATCACCCATGCAGACTCCTACGAGCAGTACTTC. Amino acids: CASSITHADSYEQYF.

The J gene is TRBJ1-1, the V gene TRBV6-1, with 8 bases fitting TRBD1. The CDR3 is made up of 14 amino acids. Germline CDR1 MNHNS, CDR2 SASEGT. V was pared by 4 bases and J by 3 bases, with 4 bases of the junction left unmatched. In DNA form, the CDR3 reads TGTGCCAGCAGTGCGGTACAGGGGGACACTGAAGCTTTCTTT. It yields the protein CASSAVQGDTEAFF.

This clonotype was counted only a few times. A much larger clone sits a single nucleotide away, making a read error possible. This chain links TRBV28 with TRBJ2-1; D might be TRBD1 (7 bases). The V gene's germline CDR1 is MDHEN and CDR2 SYDVKM. There are 13 residues in the CDR3. The CDR3 sequence: CASSPTGRGERFF. The CDR3 DNA sequence: TGTGCCAGCAGCCCAACAGGCAGGGGGGAGCGGTTCTTC.

This chain connects TRBV5-5 to TRBJ1-5, with TRBD1 matching 7 bases. Germline V gene lookup returns CDR1 SGHKS and CDR2 YYEKEE (reference sequence). Trimming at V came to 4 bases and at J to 7 bases, leaving 8 bases not matched to a gene. The CDR3 runs to 14 residues. The CDR3 nucleotides read TGTGCCAGCAGCCGGGGAGGGGGCGGACAGCCCCAGCATTTT. It yields the protein CASSRGGGGQPQHF.

A few counts support this clonotype. The rearrangement links TRBV20-1 to TRBJ1-4; 8 bases map to TRBD1. This CDR3 is 15 amino acids long. Germline assignment: CDR1 DFQATT and CDR2 SNEGSKA (reference sequence). J lost 6 bases, V lost 2 bases, and 8 bases had no gene match. CDR3: CSARRQGRRYEKLFF. The CDR3 DNA sequence: TGCAGTGCTAGAAGACAGGGGCGAAGATATGAAAAACTGTTTTTT.

This clonotype was counted ten times or more. CDR3 DNA: TGTGCCAGCAGTTTGTCCGGGAATGTGAACACTGAAGCTTTCTTT. Amino acids: CASSLSGNVNTEAFF. The chain has TRBV27 and TRBJ1-1; D is ambiguous. Germline CDR1 and CDR2: MNHEY and SMNVEV (reference sequence). Trimming pared 3 bases from V and 0 bases from J, leaving 11 bases between. The CDR3 runs to 15 residues.

There are many counts of this clonotype. The rearrangement joins TRBV5-6 to TRBJ1-4; 9 nucleotides line up with TRBD1. The length of the CDR3 is 15 residues. Trimming cost V 5 bases and J 5 bases; bases outside gene matches: 7. Germline assignment: CDR1 SGHDT and CDR2 YYEEEE. The CDR3 region is CASSEQGAQNEKLFF. The CDR3 DNA reads TGTGCCAGCAGTGAACAGGGGGCGCAGAATGAAAAACTGTTTTTT.

This clonotype was counted ten times or more. The chain has TRBV20-1 and TRBJ1-5, with 9 bases identical to TRBD1. The CDR3 is 13 amino acids. The J segment lost 5 bases and the V segment lost 3 bases, leaving 2 bases of the junction unmatched. CDR1 and CDR2 (germline): DFQATT, SNEGSKA (reference sequence). Here the CDR3 DNA reads TGCAGTGCTAGTAGACAGGGGGATCAGCCCCAGCATTTT. Encoded protein: CSASRQGDQPQHF.

The sample holds a few counts of this clonotype. The V gene is TRBV29-1, the J gene TRBJ1-2, with 7 bases matching TRBD1. Germline assignment: CDR1 SQVTM and CDR2 ANQGSEA. This CDR3 region has 17 residues. Trimming cost V 0 bases and J 6 bases; bases outside gene matches: 16. CDR3 in amino acids: CSVEDYDRESKVDGYTF. The CDR3 nucleotides read TGCAGCGTTGAAGACTACGACAGGGAATCCAAGGTGGATGGCTACACCTTC. The full variable domain, completed using reference TRBV29-1 and TRBJ1-2, is SAVISQKPSRDICQRGTSLTIQCQVDSQVTMMFWYRQQPGQSLTLIATANQGSEATYESGFVIDKFPISRPNLTFSTLTVSNMSPEDSSIYLCSVEDYDRESKVDGYTFGSGTRLTVV.

This chain links TRBV6-1 with TRBJ1-1; tentative D call: TRBD1 (5 bases). The CDR3 is 13 amino acids. Germline V lookup: CDR1 MNHNS, CDR2 SASEGT. The V end was cut by 2 bases, the J end by 11 bases, with 15 bases between. For the CDR3, the DNA is TGTGCCAGCAGTGAATCACGGGGCCAGAGGGCTTTCTTT. This codes for CASSESRGQRAFF.

The rearrangement links TRBV20-1 to TRBJ2-7; D remains unclear. There are 12 residues in the CDR3. From germline, CDR1 is DFQATT and CDR2 SNEGSKA (reference sequence). V gave up 0 bases and J gave up 3 bases, with 6 bases separating them. CDR3 in DNA: TGCAGTGCTAGAGAGCACAACTACGAGCAGTACTTC. Its protein product is CSAREHNYEQYF.

This clonotype was found a few times. The V call is TRBV19, the J call TRBJ2-1, with TRBD2 matching over 10 bases. The CDR3 has 15 residues. Germline V CDR1 and CDR2: LNHDA, SQIVND (reference sequence). V trimming: 3 bases; J trimming: 3 bases; junction bases outside the gene matches: 2. The CDR3 nucleotides are TGTGCCAGTAGTATCGGACTAGCGGACTACAATGAGCAGTTCTTC. Amino acids: CASSIGLADYNEQFF.